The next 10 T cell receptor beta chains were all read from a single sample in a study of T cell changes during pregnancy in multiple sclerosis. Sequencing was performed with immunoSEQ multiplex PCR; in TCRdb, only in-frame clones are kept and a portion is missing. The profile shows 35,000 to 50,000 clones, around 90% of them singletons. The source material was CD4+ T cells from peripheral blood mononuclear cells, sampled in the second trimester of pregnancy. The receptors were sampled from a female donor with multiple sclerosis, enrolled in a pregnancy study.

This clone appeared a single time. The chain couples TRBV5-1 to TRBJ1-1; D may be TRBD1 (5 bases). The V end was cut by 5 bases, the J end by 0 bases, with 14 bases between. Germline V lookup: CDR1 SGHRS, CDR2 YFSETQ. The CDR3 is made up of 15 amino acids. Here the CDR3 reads CASRQGGWVNTEAFF. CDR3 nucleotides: TGCGCCAGCAGGCAGGGTGGGTGGGTGAACACTGAAGCTTTCTTT. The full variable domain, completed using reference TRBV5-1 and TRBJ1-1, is KAGVTQTPRYLIKTRGQQVTLSCSPISGHRSVSWYQQTPGQGLQFLFEYFSETQRNKGNFPGRFSGRQFSNSRSEMNVSTLELGDSALYLCASRQGGWVNTEAFFGQGTRLTVV.

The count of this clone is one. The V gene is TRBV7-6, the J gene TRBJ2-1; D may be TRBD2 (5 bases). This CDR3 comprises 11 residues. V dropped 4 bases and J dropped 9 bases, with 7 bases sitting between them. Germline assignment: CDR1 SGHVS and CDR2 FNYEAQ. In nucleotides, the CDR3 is TGTGCCAGCAGCTCGGAGGTTGAGCAGTTCTTC. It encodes CASSSEVEQFF.

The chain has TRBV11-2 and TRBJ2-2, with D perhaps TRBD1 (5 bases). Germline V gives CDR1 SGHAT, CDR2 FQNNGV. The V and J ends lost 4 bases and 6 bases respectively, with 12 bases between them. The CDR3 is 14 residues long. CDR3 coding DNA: TGTGCCAGCAGCTATAGAATCAGGGCCGGGGAGCTGTTTTTT. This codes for CASSYRIRAGELFF.

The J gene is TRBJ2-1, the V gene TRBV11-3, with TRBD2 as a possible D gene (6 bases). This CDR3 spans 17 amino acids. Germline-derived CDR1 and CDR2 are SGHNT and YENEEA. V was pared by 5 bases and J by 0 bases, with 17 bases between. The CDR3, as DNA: TGTGCCAGCAGCCCGAGGTCGGGACTTTTCTCCTACAATGAGCAGTTCTTC. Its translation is CASSPRSGLFSYNEQFF.

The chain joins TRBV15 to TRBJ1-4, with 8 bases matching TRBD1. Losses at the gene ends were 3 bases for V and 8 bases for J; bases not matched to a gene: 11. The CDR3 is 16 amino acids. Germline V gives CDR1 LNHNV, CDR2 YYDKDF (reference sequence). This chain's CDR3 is CATSSARTGRGEKLFF. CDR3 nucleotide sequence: TGTGCCACCAGCAGCGCCCGGACAGGGCGAGGGGAAAAACTGTTTTTT. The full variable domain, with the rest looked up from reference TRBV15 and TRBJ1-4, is DAMVIQNPRYQVTQFGKPVTLSCSQTLNHNVMYWYQQKSSQAPKLLFHYYDKDFNNEADTPDNFQSRRPNTSFCFLDIRSPGLGDTAMYLCATSSARTGRGEKLFFGSGTQLSVL.

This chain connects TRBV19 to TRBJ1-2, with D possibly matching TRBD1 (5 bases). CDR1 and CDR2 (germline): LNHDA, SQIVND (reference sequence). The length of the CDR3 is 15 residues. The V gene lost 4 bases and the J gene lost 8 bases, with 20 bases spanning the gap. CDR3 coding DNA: TGTGCCAGTAGTAGACCCACCCCAGGGCTCTCCGGCTACACCTTC. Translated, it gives CASSRPTPGLSGYTF.

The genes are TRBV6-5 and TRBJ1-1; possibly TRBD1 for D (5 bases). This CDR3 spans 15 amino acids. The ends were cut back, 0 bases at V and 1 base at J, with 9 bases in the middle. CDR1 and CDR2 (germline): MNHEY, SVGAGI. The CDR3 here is CASSYSTRANTEAFF. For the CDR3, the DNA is TGTGCCAGCAGTTACTCGACCAGGGCGAACACTGAAGCTTTCTTT.

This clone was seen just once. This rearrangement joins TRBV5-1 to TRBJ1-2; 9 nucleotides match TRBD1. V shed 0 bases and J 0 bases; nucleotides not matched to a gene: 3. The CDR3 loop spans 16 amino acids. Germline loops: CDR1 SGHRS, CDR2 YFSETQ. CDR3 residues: CASSLAWTGANYGYTF. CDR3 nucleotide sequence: TGCGCCAGCAGCTTGGCCTGGACAGGGGCTAACTATGGCTACACCTTC.

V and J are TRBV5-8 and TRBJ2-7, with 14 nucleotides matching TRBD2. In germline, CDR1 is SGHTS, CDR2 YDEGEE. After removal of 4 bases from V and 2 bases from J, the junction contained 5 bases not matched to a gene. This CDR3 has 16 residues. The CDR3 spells CASSPGLAGAAYEQYF. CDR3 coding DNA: TGTGCCAGCAGCCCGGGACTAGCGGGAGCGGCCTACGAGCAGTACTTC.

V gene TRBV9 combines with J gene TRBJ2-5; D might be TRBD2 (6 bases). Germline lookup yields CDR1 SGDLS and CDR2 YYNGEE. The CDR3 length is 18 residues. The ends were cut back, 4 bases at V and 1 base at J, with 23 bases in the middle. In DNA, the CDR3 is TGTGCCAGCAGCCCCCGTAGCGGAGGAATGGGTCCCCAAGAGACCCAGTACTTC. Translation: CASSPRSGGMGPQETQYF.